The rows below give T cell receptor beta chains drawn from one sample of a study of cytomegalovirus exposure and HLA in healthy donors. The data were produced by immunoSEQ multiplex PCR, yet TCRdb's version contains in-frame clones alone and is incomplete. Among more than 95,000 clones listed, about 68% were seen once. The specimen was PBMCs. All receptors derive from a middle-aged woman in good health and CMV-seropositive. Both conserved end residues are part of each CDR3. A D gene is named only where the DNA matches it firmly. Expanded clones are given a class, and other clones once, few, many or no size at all.

D,size,V,J,DNA,CDR3
TRBD2,-,TRBV28,TRBJ2-1,TGTGCCAGCAGTTTGGGTTGGAGCGGGGCAGACAATGAGCAGTTCTTC,CASSLGWSGADNEQFF
-,-,TRBV6-5,TRBJ2-5,TGTGCCAGCAGCCGCTCGGAGTTGGAGACCCAGTACTTC,CASSRSELETQYF
-,-,TRBV11-2,TRBJ2-7,TGTGCCAGCAGCTTAATAAGGGGAGGGCAGTACTTC,CASSLIRGGQYF
TRBD1,-,TRBV19,TRBJ1-5,TGTGCCAGTAGTCTCCGTGGACAGGGCCGGGGTCAGCCCCAGCATTTT,CASSLRGQGRGQPQHF
-,-,TRBV28,TRBJ1-2,TGTGCCAGCAGTGGACAGAAAGATGGCTACACCTTC,CASSGQKDGYTF
TRBD1,-,TRBV11-3,TRBJ2-7,TGTGCCAGCAGCTTATTGGGGACAGGAGATTACGAGCAGTACTTC,CASSLLGTGDYEQYF
-,-,TRBV27,TRBJ1-5,TGTGCCAGCAGTCAAGAGGGTAGCAATCAGCCCCAGCATTTT,CASSQEGSNQPQHF
TRBD1,few,TRBV7-6,TRBJ2-5,TGTGCCAGCAGCCCTAAAACAGGGGTTTCCTGGGAGACCCAGTACTTC,CASSPKTGVSWETQYF
-,-,TRBV7-3,TRBJ2-1,TGTGCCAGCAGCTCCACCGACTGGGGCGGTGAGCAGTTCTTC,CASSSTDWGGEQFF
TRBD2,-,TRBV27,TRBJ2-1,TGTGCCAGCAGTACCCTAGCGGGAGGGACCTACAATGAGCAGTTCTTC,CASSTLAGGTYNEQFF
-,-,TRBV29-1,TRBJ2-7,TGCAGCGTTGACTTGAGGAGGGCCTACGAGCAGTACTTC,CSVDLRRAYEQYF
-,-,TRBV5-6,TRBJ1-5,TGTGCCAGAATACAGGGACCCCTCCAAGATCAGCCCCAGCATTTT,CARIQGPLQDQPQHF
-,-,TRBV28,TRBJ1-5,TGTGCCAGCACCGCGGGGGGGGGCGGACAGCCCCAGCATTTT,CASTAGGGGQPQHF
-,-,TRBV5-1,TRBJ1-1,TGCGCCAGCAGCTTCCGGCAGGCGCCGAACACTGAAGCTTTCTTC,CASSFRQAPNTEAFF
-,-,TRBV27,TRBJ2-7,TGTGCCAGCAGTTTATCCTTTCTATCCTACGAGCAGTACTTC,CASSLSFLSYEQYF